These 9 T cell receptor beta chains originate from one sample sequenced in a study of T cells after yellow fever vaccination. TCRdb recomputed calls from the 5' RACE reads with MiXCR, one row per CDR3 protein. The sample includes more than 300,000 distinct CDR3 sequences, over 3.5% of them seen just once. The source was PBMCs, collected 15 days after the yellow fever booster vaccination. The receptors shown here come from a man aged 18-30 years who received the YFV17D yellow fever vaccine.

This clonotype was picked up many times. The rearrangement joins TRBV9 to TRBJ2-2, with D possibly matching TRBD1 (5 bases). The CDR3 runs to 14 residues. Germline-derived CDR1 and CDR2 are SGDLS and YYNGEE. Trimming took 2 bases from V and 4 from J, leaving 9 bases between them. The CDR3 loop is CASSVGRVTGELFF. CDR3 DNA sequence: TGTGCCAGCAGCGTTGGCAGGGTCACCGGGGAGCTGTTTTTT.

The CDR3 protein is CASSQDPGIRVETQYF. The CDR3 nucleotides are TGCGCCAGCAGCCAAGATCCGGGGATCAGAGTAGAGACCCAGTACTTC. This chain uses TRBV4-3 with TRBJ2-5; perhaps TRBD2 as D (5 bases). Trimming took off 0 bases at V and 4 bases at J, with 15 bases between the two ends. CDR1 and CDR2 from the germline V gene are LGHNA and YSLEER. CDR3 size: 16 residues.

This chain uses TRBV2 with TRBJ2-3; 7 nucleotides line up with TRBD2. The CDR3 is 18 amino acids. V lost 0 bases, J lost 0 bases, and 9 bases stayed unmatched. Germline assignment: CDR1 SNHLY and CDR2 FYNNEI. CDR3 sequence reads: CASSEAGGMLASTDTQYF. For the CDR3, the DNA is TGTGCCAGCAGTGAAGCGGGGGGGATGCTTGCCAGCACAGATACGCAGTATTTT.

This clonotype was observed at least ten times. The genes are TRBV20-1 and TRBJ2-3; D might be TRBD2 (6 bases). Germline V gene lookup returns CDR1 DFQATT and CDR2 SNEGSKA (reference sequence). Trimming took 6 bases from V and 6 from J, leaving 22 bases between them. The CDR3 totals 15 residues. The CDR3: CSASPVRGPSDTQYF. In DNA form, the CDR3 reads TGCAGTGCCTCTCCCGTGCGGGGTCCTTCGGATACGCAGTATTTT.

This clonotype was seen many times. V and J are TRBV7-2 and TRBJ1-2; no definite D call. CDR1 and CDR2 from the germline V gene are SGHTA and FQGNSA. Trimming cost V 2 bases and J 7 bases, with 14 bases left between them. This CDR3 spans 14 amino acids. The CDR3 is CASSLSVTLGGYTF. The CDR3 DNA reads as TGTGCCAGCAGCTTATCCGTAACCCTGGGTGGCTACACCTTC.

The chain couples TRBV3-1 to TRBJ2-2, with 8 bases identical to TRBD2. V was pared by 0 bases and J by 6 bases, with 3 bases of the junction left unmatched. The CDR3 spans 15 residues. Germline values: CDR1 LGHDT, CDR2 YNNKEL (reference sequence). The CDR3 reads CASSQDVSGAGELFF. CDR3 DNA: TGTGCCAGCAGCCAAGATGTTAGCGGGGCCGGGGAGCTGTTTTTT. The full variable domain, with the rest looked up from reference TRBV3-1 and TRBJ2-2, is DTAVSQTPKYLVTQMGNDKSIKCEQNLGHDTMYWYKQDSKKFLKIMFSYNNKELIINETVPNRFSPKSPDKAHLNLHINSLELGDSAVYFCASSQDVSGAGELFFGEGSRLTVL.

The rearrangement joins TRBV5-1 to TRBJ2-5; D ambiguous. The CDR3 spans 15 residues. V lost 4 bases, J lost 1 base, and 14 bases lay in between. Germline V gene lookup returns CDR1 SGHRS and CDR2 YFSETQ. CDR3 sequence (DNA): TGCGCCAGCAGCCTACAGCCCTCCGGCCAAGAGACCCAGTACTTC. This sequence encodes CASSLQPSGQETQYF. The whole variable domain, remainder taken from reference TRBV5-1 and TRBJ2-5, is KAGVTQTPRYLIKTRGQQVTLSCSPISGHRSVSWYQQTPGQGLQFLFEYFSETQRNKGNFPGRFSGRQFSNSRSEMNVSTLELGDSALYLCASSLQPSGQETQYFGPGTRLLVL.

This clonotype was seen only a few times. This sequence joins TRBV5-1 and TRBJ2-1; D remains ambiguous. Germline V gene data show CDR1 as SGHRS and CDR2 as YFSETQ. Between the trimmed V and J ends, which lost 0 bases and 5 bases, there was a span of 12 bases. The CDR3 sequence is 15 residues long. The DNA of the CDR3 is TGCGCCAGCAGCTTGGGCCCGGGTGGCGACAATGAGCAGTTCTTC. It encodes CASSLGPGGDNEQFF.

This clonotype was seen more than once but under ten times. The rearrangement links TRBV6-5 to TRBJ1-6; 9 bases align to TRBD1. The CDR3 contains 17 residues. Trimming removed 0 bases from V and 10 bases from J; junction bases left unmatched: 10. Germline values: CDR1 MNHEY, CDR2 SVGAGI. In DNA, the CDR3 is TGTGCCAGCAGTTACTCGAGCGGGACAGGGTATCGATCACCCCTCCACTTT. It encodes CASSYSSGTGYRSPLHF.